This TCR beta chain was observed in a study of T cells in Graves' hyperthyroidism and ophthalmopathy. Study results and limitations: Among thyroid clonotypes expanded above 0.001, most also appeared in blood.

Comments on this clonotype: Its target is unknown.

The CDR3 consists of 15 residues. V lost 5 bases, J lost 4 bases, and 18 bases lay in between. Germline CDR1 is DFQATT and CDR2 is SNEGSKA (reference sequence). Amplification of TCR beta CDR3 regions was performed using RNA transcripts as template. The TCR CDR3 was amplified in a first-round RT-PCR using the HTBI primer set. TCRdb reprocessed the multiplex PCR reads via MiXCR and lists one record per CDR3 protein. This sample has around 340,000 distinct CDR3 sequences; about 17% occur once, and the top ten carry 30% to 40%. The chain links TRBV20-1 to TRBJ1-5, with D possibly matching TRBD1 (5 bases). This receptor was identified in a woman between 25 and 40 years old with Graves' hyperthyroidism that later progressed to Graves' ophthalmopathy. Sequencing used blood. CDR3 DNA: TGCAGTGCTTCAAAAGGGCAGGGCGTAAATCAGCCCCAGCATTTT. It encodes CSASKGQGVNQPQHF.